These T cell receptor beta chains were read from a single sample in a study of blood T cell repertoires in COVID-19. Using immunoSEQ multiplex PCR, the repertoire was profiled, and TCRdb retains in-frame clones only, with some absent. The table has roughly 43,000 clones, about 80% seen once; the top ten hold about 48%. Input material: peripheral blood. These receptors originate from a woman at least 80 years old with acute or convalescent COVID-19. The CDR3 runs from the conserved cysteine through the conserved F or W. A D gene is named only where the DNA matches it firmly. For some rows the clone size is stated as once, few or many, or as a class when expanded; others skip it.

d_gene	len	j_gene	abundance	v_gene	CDR3aa	CDR3nt
-	15	TRBJ2-2	-	TRBV7-8	CASRSALANTGELFF	TGTGCCAGCAGGTCTGCACTCGCGAACACCGGGGAGCTGTTTTTT
-	15	TRBJ1-4	-	TRBV21-1	CASSVGGTGSEKLFF	TGTGCCAGCAGCGTGGGGGGGACAGGGTCTGAAAAACTGTTTTTT
TRBD1	16	TRBJ1-4	-	TRBV18	CASSPERTGDNEKLFF	TGTGCCAGCTCACCGGAAAGGACAGGGGATAATGAAAAACTGTTTTTT
-	14	TRBJ1-1	-	TRBV6-5	CASSYFQGGTEAFF	TGTGCCAGCAGTTACTTTCAGGGAGGCACTGAAGCTTTCTTT
TRBD1	13	TRBJ1-1	-	TRBV29-1	CSAAGQPNTEAFF	TGCAGCGCGGCGGGACAGCCGAACACTGAAGCTTTCTTT
-	12	TRBJ1-3	-	TRBV19	CASRTPGNTIYF	TGTGCCAGTAGGACTCCTGGAAACACCATATATTTT
-	15	TRBJ1-2	-	TRBV7-6	CASSSESGPNYGYTF	TGTGCCAGCAGCTCAGAGTCAGGTCCTAACTATGGCTACACCTTC
TRBD1	13	TRBJ1-6	-	TRBV6-5	CASSSQGTSPLHF	TGTGCCAGCAGTTCACAGGGGACTTCACCCCTCCACTTT
TRBD2	16	TRBJ2-2	-	TRBV10-3	CATEVGGGPSTGELFF	TGTGCCACCGAGGTCGGGGGGGGGCCGAGTACCGGGGAGCTGTTTTTT
-	13	TRBJ1-2	-	TRBV6-5	CASRDNLNYGYTF	TGTGCCAGCAGGGACAACCTTAACTATGGCTACACCTTC
TRBD2	20	TRBJ2-3	-	TRBV5-1	CASSLFPSSGGPLRTDTQYF	TGCGCCAGCAGCTTATTCCCCTCTAGCGGGGGGCCTCTTCGCACAGATACGCAGTATTTT
-	14	TRBJ2-2	-	TRBV30	CAWSPTSLVGELFF	TGTGCCTGGAGTCCAACCTCCTTAGTCGGGGAGCTGTTTTTT
TRBD1	14	TRBJ1-2	-	TRBV7-9	CASSFGGQIYGYTF	TGTGCCAGCAGCTTTGGGGGACAGATCTATGGCTACACCTTC
TRBD1	14	TRBJ1-3	-	TRBV6-1	CASSELTGGNTIYF	TGTGCCAGCAGTGAACTGACAGGGGGAAACACCATATATTTT
-	15	TRBJ1-4	few	TRBV19	CASSVARTTNEKLFF	TGTGCCAGTAGTGTAGCGAGGACAACTAATGAAAAACTGTTTTTT
TRBD1	19	TRBJ2-7	-	TRBV27	CASSLSGTGARRGDYEQYF	TGTGCCAGCAGTTTATCCGGGACAGGGGCTCGGCGGGGGGACTACGAGCAGTACTTC
-	14	TRBJ2-5	-	TRBV10-3	CAISESREQETQYF	TGTGCCATCAGTGAGTCGCGGGAACAAGAGACCCAGTACTTC
-	12	TRBJ1-2	-	TRBV30	CAWSVGATGYTF	TGTGCCTGGAGTGTAGGGGCAACAGGCTACACCTTC
-	15	TRBJ2-3	-	TRBV6-1	CASSDSRGVTDTQYF	TGTGCCAGCAGTGATTCACGCGGGGTCACAGATACGCAGTATTTT
TRBD1	14	TRBJ2-4	few	TRBV7-2	CASSLRTGRNIQYF	TGTGCCAGCAGCTTACGGACAGGGCGGAACATTCAGTACTTC
TRBD1	14	TRBJ2-2	-	TRBV19	CASRRQGDGGELFF	TGTGCCAGTAGAAGACAGGGGGACGGCGGGGAGCTGTTTTTT
-	14	TRBJ2-2	-	TRBV19	CASKLAVDTGELFF	TGTGCCAGTAAGCTTGCTGTGGACACCGGGGAGCTGTTTTTT
-	15	TRBJ2-3	-	TRBV2	CASKLQVSSTDTQYF	TGTGCCAGCAAATTACAGGTTTCTAGCACAGATACGCAGTATTTT
-	13	TRBJ2-5	-	TRBV10-1	CASSFIDRETQYF	TGCGCCAGCAGCTTCATAGACAGGGAGACCCAGTACTTC
-	15	TRBJ2-7	-	TRBV18	CASSPGGASRDEQYF	TGTGCCAGCTCACCAGGGGGCGCAAGCCGGGACGAGCAGTACTTC
TRBD1	14	TRBJ2-1	-	TRBV19	CASSTFQGAYEQFF	TGTGCCAGTAGTACCTTTCAGGGGGCCTATGAGCAGTTCTTC
-	15	TRBJ1-6	-	TRBV5-1	CASAERTFENSPLHF	TGCGCCAGCGCTGAGAGAACGTTCGAGAATTCACCCCTCCACTTT
-	10	TRBJ1-1	-	TRBV20-1	CSALDREAFF	TGCAGTGCTCTGGACAGAGAAGCTTTCTTT
TRBD1	13	TRBJ1-1	-	TRBV18	CASSPQGAAEAFF	TGTGCCAGCTCACCCCAGGGGGCCGCTGAAGCTTTCTTT
-	19	TRBJ1-1	-	TRBV7-9	CASSRSRVGLSLEVSEAFF	TGTGCCAGCAGCCGCTCCAGGGTGGGGCTTTCCCTGGAAGTGTCTGAAGCTTTCTTT
-	13	TRBJ1-6	-	TRBV19	CASSPGRNSPLHF	TGTGCCAGTAGTCCGGGTCGTAATTCACCCCTCCACTTT
-	16	TRBJ1-3	-	TRBV9	CASSVDQGLSGNTIYF	TGTGCCAGCAGCGTAGATCAGGGGCTCTCTGGAAACACCATATATTTT
TRBD1	14	TRBJ1-4	-	TRBV28	CASIDGQGSEKLFF	TGTGCCAGCATTGATGGACAGGGGAGTGAAAAACTGTTTTTT
TRBD1	15	TRBJ2-5	-	TRBV3-1/TRBV3-2	CASSQELGGGETQYF	TGTGCCAGCAGCCAAGAGTTAGGGGGCGGTGAGACCCAGTACTTC
TRBD2	13	TRBJ2-5	-	TRBV10-3	CAMSAGAGETQYF	TGTGCCATGTCAGCGGGGGCAGGGGAGACCCAGTACTTC
-	12	TRBJ1-3	-	TRBV28	CASSTSGNTIYF	TGTGCCAGCAGCACTTCTGGAAACACCATATATTTT
TRBD1	14	TRBJ2-7	-	TRBV24-1	CATSGGQSPYEQYF	TGTGCCACCAGTGGGGGACAGTCCCCCTACGAGCAGTACTTC